Below are 2 T cell receptor beta chains sequenced from a single sample in a study of CD8 T cells in ankylosing spondylitis. TCRdb reprocessed the 5' RACE reads via MiXCR and lists one record per CDR3 protein. The sample has about 360,000 distinct CDR3 sequences; approximately 22% are singletons. The sequenced material came from blood, either unsorted or a sorted T cell fraction (not recorded which). These receptors came from a male donor with ankylosing spondylitis or in good health (not recorded which).

This clonotype was seen a handful of times. The chain has TRBV29-1 and TRBJ2-1; 7 nucleotides agree with TRBD2. This CDR3 region has 15 residues. CDR1 is SQVTM and CDR2 is ANQGSEA in the germline V gene. J lost 8 bases, V lost 2 bases, and 12 bases had no gene match. The CDR3 protein is CSVELGGGGGDEQFF. In nucleotides, the CDR3 is TGCAGCGTTGAATTGGGTGGCGGGGGTGGGGATGAGCAGTTCTTC.

The J gene is TRBJ2-7, the V gene TRBV7-9, with D perhaps being TRBD1 or TRBD2 (5 bases each). Deletions cut 1 base from V and 0 bases from J, with 16 bases between. Germline CDR1 SEHNR, CDR2 FQNEAQ (reference sequence). The CDR3 loop spans 17 amino acids. The CDR3 sequence: CASSLGGWGTASYEQYF. The CDR3 DNA sequence: TGTGCCAGCAGCTTAGGTGGATGGGGGACCGCCTCCTACGAGCAGTACTTC.